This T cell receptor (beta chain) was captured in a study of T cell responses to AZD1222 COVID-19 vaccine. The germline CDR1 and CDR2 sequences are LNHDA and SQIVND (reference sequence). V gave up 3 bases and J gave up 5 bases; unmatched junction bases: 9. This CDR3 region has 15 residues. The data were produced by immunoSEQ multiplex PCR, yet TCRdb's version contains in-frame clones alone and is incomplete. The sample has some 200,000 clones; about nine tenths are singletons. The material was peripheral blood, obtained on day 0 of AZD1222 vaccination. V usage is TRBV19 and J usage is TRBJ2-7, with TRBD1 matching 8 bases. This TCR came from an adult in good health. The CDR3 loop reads CASSMGQGAIHEQYF. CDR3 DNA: TGTGCCAGTAGTATGGGGCAGGGGGCAATCCACGAGCAGTACTTC.